What follows are 5 T cell receptor beta chains derived from one specimen sequenced in a study of blood T cell repertoires in COVID-19. Clones were sequenced by immunoSEQ multiplex PCR, and TCRdb holds only the in-frame ones, with some missing. The sample lists roughly 250,000 clones; about 83% were seen once. Material for sequencing was peripheral blood. These receptors were obtained from a man aged 40-50 years with active or convalescent COVID-19.

The chain joins TRBV18 to TRBJ2-5; possibly TRBD1 for D (6 bases). The germline CDR1 and CDR2 sequences are KGHSH and LQKENI. The CDR3 is made up of 14 amino acids. Trimming removed 5 bases at V and 5 bases at J, with 15 bases between. CDR3 in amino acids: CASSEGTTEETQYF. In DNA form, the CDR3 reads TGTGCCAGCTCAGAGGGGACAACTGAGGAGACCCAGTACTTC. The whole variable domain, remainder taken from reference TRBV18 and TRBJ2-5, is NAGVMQNPRHLVRRRGQEARLRCSPMKGHSHVYWYRQLPEEGLKFMVYLQKENIIDESGMPKERFSAEFPKEGPSILRIQQVVRGDSAAYFCASSEGTTEETQYFGPGTRLLVL.

This clone was counted only a few times. The chain uses TRBV15 and TRBJ1-1, with TRBD1 matching 9 bases. Germline CDR1 and CDR2: LNHNV and YYDKDF (reference sequence). The CDR3 loop spans 14 amino acids. The V segment lost 1 base and the J segment 5 bases; nucleotides outside the gene matches: 2. The CDR3 loop reads CATSRGQGGTEAFF. The CDR3 DNA is TGTGCCACCAGCAGAGGACAGGGGGGGACTGAAGCTTTCTTT.

Remarks on this clone: A read error may account for a junction end that differs from germline. V and J are TRBV7-7 and TRBJ1-5, with TRBD1 matching 7 bases. The CDR3 runs 15 residues. CDR1 SSHAT and CDR2 FNYEAQ come from the germline V gene (reference sequence). This CDR3 reads CASSLAGQTNQPQHF. The CDR3 nucleotides are TGTGCTAGCAGCTTAGCGGGACAGACCAATCAGCCCCAGCATTTT.

The V call is TRBV14, the J call TRBJ2-1; 10 positions match TRBD2. The CDR3 has 17 amino acids. J was trimmed by 4 bases and V by 5 bases; bases with no gene match: 11. Germline assignment: CDR1 SGHDN and CDR2 FVKESK. For the CDR3, the DNA is TGTGCCAGCAGCAAACCCCCTAGCGGGAGAGGATACAATGAGCAGTTCTTC. Protein sequence: CASSKPPSGRGYNEQFF.

V gene TRBV7-9 combines with J gene TRBJ2-5, with TRBD2 matching 7 bases. V gave up 5 bases and J gave up 2 bases; unmatched junction bases: 11. The CDR3 totals 16 residues. Germline V CDR1 and CDR2: SEHNR, FQNEAQ (reference sequence). CDR3 loop: CASSTLPLAEQETQYF. The CDR3 region has the DNA TGTGCCAGCAGCACCCTTCCTCTAGCGGAGCAAGAGACCCAGTACTTC.